The next 29 T cell receptor beta chains were all read from a single sample in a study of cytomegalovirus exposure and HLA in healthy donors. PCR was performed using 60 Vbeta and 13 Jbeta primers. Using immunoSEQ multiplex PCR, the repertoire was profiled, and TCRdb retains in-frame clones only, with some absent. The data contain approximately 77,000 clones, nearly 80% of them singletons. The sequenced material came from PBMCs. The receptors stem from a man aged 35-49 years in good health and CMV-seronegative.

The chain couples TRBV19 to TRBJ2-1, with 8 bases identical to TRBD1. V lost 5 bases, J lost 6 bases, and 9 bases stayed unmatched. Germline V CDR1 and CDR2: LNHDA, SQIVND (reference sequence). The CDR3 is 15 residues long. CDR3 nucleotides: TGTGCCAGTAGTCCCTGGGACAGGAGAGTCAATGAGCAGTTCTTC. Translation gives CASSPWDRRVNEQFF.

This clone was seen a single time. The V gene is TRBV5-1, the J gene TRBJ1-4; 7 bases are shared with TRBD1. CDR3 size: 14 residues. With 4 bases clipped from V and 7 bases from J, the junction kept 7 bases outside the gene matches. CDR1 and CDR2 from the germline V gene are SGHRS and YFSETQ. Here the CDR3 DNA reads TGCGCCAGCAGCCCAGGGACAGACGGTGAAAAACTGTTTTTT. Translated: CASSPGTDGEKLFF. The complete variable domain, with remaining parts taken from reference TRBV5-1 and TRBJ1-4, reads KAGVTQTPRYLIKTRGQQVTLSCSPISGHRSVSWYQQTPGQGLQFLFEYFSETQRNKGNFPGRFSGRQFSNSRSEMNVSTLELGDSALYLCASSPGTDGEKLFFGSGTQLSVL.

The rearrangement joins TRBV5-4 to TRBJ1-2; D call uncertain. This CDR3 region has 17 residues. Between the trimmed V and J ends, which lost 0 bases and 0 bases, there was a span of 15 bases. Per the germline V gene, CDR1 is SGHNT and CDR2 is YYREEE (reference sequence). CDR3 in amino acids: CASSLGTPRIANYGYTF. CDR3 nucleotides: TGTGCCAGCAGCTTGGGAACCCCCAGGATCGCTAACTATGGCTACACCTTC.

This chain links TRBV14 with TRBJ2-7; 10 bases are a match to TRBD1. The V segment lost 4 bases and the J segment 2 bases; nucleotides outside the gene matches: 5. The CDR3 consists of 15 residues. Germline loops: CDR1 SGHDN, CDR2 FVKESK. CDR3 residues: CASSPGTGATYEQYF. In DNA form, the CDR3 reads TGTGCCAGCAGCCCAGGGACAGGGGCAACCTACGAGCAGTACTTC.

The chain is built from TRBV9 and TRBJ2-2; 9 nucleotides align to TRBD2. Germline V CDR1 and CDR2: SGDLS, YYNGEE. Losses at the gene ends were 6 bases for V and 4 bases for J; bases not matched to a gene: 10. The CDR3 spans 16 residues. As DNA, the CDR3 is TGTGCCAGCACCGCAAGCGGGAGGCTCAGCACCGGGGAGCTGTTTTTT. Translated, it gives CASTASGRLSTGELFF.

V is TRBV9 and J is TRBJ2-3; 11 bases match TRBD2. The CDR3 has 16 amino acids. J lost 4 bases, V lost 4 bases, and 8 bases had no gene match. From germline, CDR1 is SGDLS and CDR2 YYNGEE. The chain's CDR3 is CASSSHSGRDADTQYF. The CDR3 DNA reads TGTGCCAGCAGCTCCCATAGCGGGAGGGACGCAGATACGCAGTATTTT.

Remarks on this clone: Within the sample, other DNA sequences also encode this same CDR3. The rearrangement joins TRBV9 to TRBJ2-2; D remains ambiguous. CDR1 is SGDLS and CDR2 is YYNGEE in the germline V gene. Trimming removed 1 base from V and 3 bases from J, with 7 bases in between. The CDR3 runs 14 residues. The CDR3 DNA reads TGTGCCAGCAGCGTAACGGGTGACACCGGGGAGCTGTTTTTT. Amino acids: CASSVTGDTGELFF.

By share, this clone ranks as medium-sized. This chain uses TRBV7-9 with TRBJ1-4, with D tentatively TRBD1 (6 bases). The CDR3 extends over 16 amino acids. Trimming shortened V by 5 bases and J by 6 bases, and 19 bases separated the two germline ends. CDR1 and CDR2 from the germline V gene are SEHNR and FQNEAQ (reference sequence). The CDR3, as DNA: TGTGCCAGCAGCCCCAGGGGTAACGGACGGGATGAAAAACTGTTTTTT. It translates to CASSPRGNGRDEKLFF.

The chain combines TRBV11-3 with TRBJ2-5, with TRBD2 matching 13 bases. V shed 3 bases, J shed 5 bases, and the junction held 9 bases outside the gene matches. The V gene's germline CDR1 is SGHNT and CDR2 YENEEA. CDR3 length: 17 amino acids. The CDR3: CASSFPGTSGVRETQYF. CDR3 DNA: TGTGCCAGCAGCTTCCCCGGGACTAGCGGGGTGAGGGAGACCCAGTACTTC.

The chain recombines TRBV19 with TRBJ2-7; 10 bases map to TRBD1. CDR1 is LNHDA, CDR2 SQIVND, per germline (reference sequence). With V trimmed by 5 bases and J by 5 bases, 6 bases remained unmatched. This CDR3 region has 14 residues. CDR3 DNA: TGTGCCAGTAGTGCAAGACAGGGGGCCCACGAGCAGTACTTC. This sequence encodes CASSARQGAHEQYF.

The rearrangement links TRBV7-9 to TRBJ2-2; no clear D. Trimming left V 8 bases short and J 5 bases short, with 6 bases between. The germline V gene has CDR1 SEHNR and CDR2 FQNEAQ (reference sequence). The CDR3 runs to 11 residues. The CDR3 sequence is CASSVTGELFF. CDR3 DNA: TGTGCCAGCTCAGTGACCGGGGAGCTGTTTTTT. The whole variable domain, filled in from reference TRBV7-9 and TRBJ2-2, reads DTGVSQNPRHKITKRGQNVTFRCDPISEHNRLYWYRQTLGQGPEFLTYFQNEAQLEKSRLLSDRFSAERPKGSFSTLEIQRTEQGDSAMYLCASSVTGELFFGEGSRLTVL.

The CDR3 sequence is CASSSGRHGGTDTQYF. CDR3 sequence (DNA): TGTGCCAGCAGTAGCGGCCGACACGGGGGCACAGATACGCAGTATTTT. The rearrangement uses TRBV6-6 and TRBJ2-3; D might be TRBD2 (5 bases). Trimming stripped 5 bases from V and 1 base from J, with 16 bases between. This CDR3 comprises 16 residues. CDR1 and CDR2 (germline): MNHNY, SVGAGI (reference sequence).

This sequence joins TRBV30 and TRBJ1-4, with 7 positions matching TRBD1. In germline, CDR1 is GTSNPN, CDR2 SVGIG (reference sequence). This CDR3 is built from 15 residues. With 0 bases clipped from V and 7 bases from J, the junction kept 8 bases outside the gene matches. The CDR3 spells CAWSVARGSSEKLFF. The CDR3 region has the DNA TGTGCCTGGAGTGTAGCCAGGGGGTCGAGTGAAAAACTGTTTTTT.

CDR3 sequence (DNA): TGCGCCAGCAGCCAATACTCCTACAATGAGCAGTTCTTC. This codes for CASSQYSYNEQFF. The chain joins TRBV4-3 to TRBJ2-1, with D unclear. The V gene lost 2 bases and the J gene lost 0 bases, with 2 bases spanning the gap. The CDR3 is made up of 13 amino acids. Germline V gene lookup returns CDR1 LGHNA and CDR2 YSLEER.

Notes on this clone: An end of the junction does not agree with germline; a read error may underlie this. The chain is built from TRBV7-2 and TRBJ1-4; a possible D gene is TRBD1 (5 bases). CDR3 length: 13 amino acids. The germline V gene has CDR1 SGHTA and CDR2 FQGNSA. The DNA of the CDR3 is TGTGCCAGCAGCTTAGTTGGGGGGGGACTAGAATCCTTT. Translated: CASSLVGGGLESF. Combining the CDR3 with reference TRBV7-2 and TRBJ1-4 gives the whole variable domain GAGVSQSPSNKVTEKGKDVELRCDPISGHTALYWYRQSLGQGLEFLIYFQGNSAPDKSGLPSDRFSAERTGGSVSTLTIQRTQQEDSAVYLCASSLVGGGLESFGSGTQLSVL.

This chain links TRBV5-1 with TRBJ2-1; D is unresolved. The V gene's germline CDR1 is SGHRS and CDR2 YFSETQ. The V and J ends lost 0 bases and 15 bases respectively, with 16 bases between them. The length of the CDR3 is 13 residues. CDR3 in amino acids: CASSLAGREEPFF. CDR3 DNA sequence: TGCGCCAGCAGCTTGGCGGGTCGTGAGGAACCGTTCTTC.

V usage is TRBV27 and J usage is TRBJ2-1; D might be TRBD1 (5 bases). Germline lookup yields CDR1 MNHEY and CDR2 SMNVEV (reference sequence). The CDR3 covers 17 residues. With 0 bases removed from V and 3 bases from J, the gap between germline ends came to 15 bases. The CDR3 loop reads CASSLSLRLGDYNEQFF. CDR3 nucleotides: TGTGCCAGCAGTTTATCCCTACGGCTAGGGGACTACAATGAGCAGTTCTTC.

The sample holds one count of this clone. The rearrangement links TRBV5-4 to TRBJ2-3, with 7 bases identical to TRBD2. Germline loops: CDR1 SGHNT, CDR2 YYREEE (reference sequence). This CDR3 has 14 amino acids. V dropped 0 bases and J dropped 5; count of bases not matched to a gene: 3. The CDR3 sequence: CASSLGSSGDTQYF. Here the CDR3 DNA reads TGTGCCAGCAGCTTGGGTTCTAGCGGAGATACGCAGTATTTT.

This sequence joins TRBV12-5 and TRBJ1-2; TRBD1 matches 8 bases. There are 13 residues in the CDR3. Looked up from germline, CDR1 is LGHNT and CDR2 is FRNRAP. V was clipped by 3 bases and J by 13 bases; unmatched bases: 10. CDR3 nucleotide sequence: TGTGCTAGTGGTTTCACCTCCAACAGGGGGGTCACCTTC. Residues: CASGFTSNRGVTF.

This clone occurred a few times. The chain employs TRBV7-2 and TRBJ2-3, with 7 nucleotides matching TRBD1. The CDR3 sequence is 15 residues long. After removal of 5 bases from V and 2 bases from J, the junction contained 7 bases not matched to a gene. Germline V gives CDR1 SGHTA, CDR2 FQGNSA. The CDR3 reads CASSPQGQNTDTQYF. In DNA, the CDR3 is TGTGCCAGCAGCCCCCAGGGACAGAACACAGATACGCAGTATTTT.

The chain employs TRBV28 and TRBJ2-3; 8 positions match TRBD2. The CDR3 totals 15 residues. Germline V gene sequence: CDR1 MDHEN, CDR2 SYDVKM. With 6 bases clipped from V and 5 bases from J, the junction kept 10 bases outside the gene matches. The CDR3 loop reads CASSHSGSGGDTQYF. The CDR3 DNA reads as TGTGCCAGCAGCCACAGCGGAAGCGGGGGAGATACGCAGTATTTT.

This clone was seen a handful of times. The V and J genes are TRBV19 and TRBJ1-1; unclear D gene. CDR1 and CDR2 from the germline V gene are LNHDA and SQIVND (reference sequence). The CDR3 is made up of 16 amino acids. The germline V and J ends were trimmed by 7 bases and 5 bases, with 23 bases remaining between them. The CDR3 DNA follows: TGTGCCAGTAAAAGCAGGTCGACCCAAAGATGGACTGAAGCTTTCTTT. Its translation: CASKSRSTQRWTEAFF.

The gene calls are TRBV11-2 and TRBJ1-5, with 7 positions matching TRBD1. V lost 4 bases and J lost 5; bases outside the gene matches: 5. Germline assignment: CDR1 SGHAT and CDR2 FQNNGV. The CDR3 spans 14 residues. Here the CDR3 reads CASSSRRGDQPQHF. In DNA, the CDR3 is TGTGCCAGCAGCTCCCGCAGGGGGGATCAGCCCCAGCATTTT.

The chain's CDR3 is CASSQDSAYEQYF. The CDR3 bases are TGCGCCAGCAGCCAAGATTCGGCCTACGAGCAGTACTTC. The V gene is TRBV4-3, the J gene TRBJ2-7; D is uncertain. Germline CDR1 is LGHNA and CDR2 is YSLEER. V dropped 0 bases and J dropped 2 bases, with 5 bases sitting between them. CDR3 length: 13 residues.

This clone turned up a few times. In DNA form, the CDR3 reads TGTGCCAGCATGACCACAGGGGGCATCACAGATACGCAGTATTTT. Its protein is CASMTTGGITDTQYF. The chain recombines TRBV28 with TRBJ2-3, with 9 bases fitting TRBD1. Germline-derived CDR1 and CDR2 are MDHEN and SYDVKM. This CDR3 has 15 residues. The junction had 7 bases not matched to a gene; V was cut back by 7 bases and J by 2 bases. Based on the CDR3 plus reference TRBV28 and TRBJ2-3, the full variable domain is DVKVTQSSRYLVKRTGEKVFLECVQDMDHENMFWYRQDPGLGLRLIYFSYDVKMKEKGDIPEGYSVSREKKERFSLILESASTNQTSMYLCASMTTGGITDTQYFGPGTRLTVL.

This chain links TRBV29-1 with TRBJ2-5; D is perhaps TRBD2 (5 bases). Germline CDR1 reads SQVTM; CDR2 reads ANQGSEA. V was shortened by 4 bases and J by 2 bases, with 8 bases between the two germline ends. The CDR3 is 12 residues long. CDR3 amino acids: CSVARLQETQYF. In DNA, the CDR3 is TGCAGCGTTGCTAGACTACAAGAGACCCAGTACTTC.

The chain links TRBV30 to TRBJ2-7, with TRBD1 identical over 7 bases. CDR1 and CDR2 (germline): GTSNPN, SVGIG (reference sequence). CDR3 length: 15 amino acids. The ends lost 2 bases at V and 5 bases at J; junction bases unmatched: 12. The CDR3 region has the DNA TGTGCCTGGAGTATCCGAGGGGGCGGGTCCAACGAGCAGTACTTC. Translating gives CAWSIRGGGSNEQYF.

The chain employs TRBV7-9 and TRBJ2-2; tentatively, D is TRBD2 (5 bases). Germline V gene lookup returns CDR1 SEHNR and CDR2 FQNEAQ (reference sequence). The V end lost 8 bases, the J end lost 2 bases, and 15 bases lay between the germline ends. There are 15 residues in the CDR3. The DNA of the CDR3 is TGTGCCAGCCCCCGGGAAGCGACAAACACCGGGGAGCTGTTTTTT. It translates to CASPREATNTGELFF.

The V call is TRBV4-3, the J call TRBJ2-2, with 9 bases identical to TRBD1. The CDR3 runs to 16 residues. The germline CDR1 and CDR2 sequences are LGHNA and YSLEER. With V trimmed by 4 bases and J by 7 bases, 10 bases remained unmatched. The CDR3 is CASSRARDRVVGELFF. The CDR3 DNA reads as TGCGCCAGCAGCCGAGCCCGGGACAGGGTGGTCGGGGAGCTGTTTTTT.